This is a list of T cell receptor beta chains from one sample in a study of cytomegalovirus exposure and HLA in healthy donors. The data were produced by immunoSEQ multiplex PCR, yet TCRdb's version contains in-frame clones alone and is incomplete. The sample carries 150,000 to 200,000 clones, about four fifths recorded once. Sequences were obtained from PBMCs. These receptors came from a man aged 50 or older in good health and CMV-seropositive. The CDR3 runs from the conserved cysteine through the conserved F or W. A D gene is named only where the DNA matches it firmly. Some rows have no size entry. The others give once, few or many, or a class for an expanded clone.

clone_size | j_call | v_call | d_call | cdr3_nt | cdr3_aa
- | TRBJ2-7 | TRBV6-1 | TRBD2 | TGTGCCAGCAGTGAAGCAGCTAGCGGTCTCTACGAGCAGTACTTC | CASSEAASGLYEQYF
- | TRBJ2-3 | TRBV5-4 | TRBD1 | TGTGTCAGCAGCTTGGACAGGGCAGGGACAGATACGCAGTATTTT | CVSSLDRAGTDTQYF
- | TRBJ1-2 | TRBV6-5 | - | TGTGCCAGCAAGACACAGGGCTCCCCCTATGGCTACACCTTC | CASKTQGSPYGYTF
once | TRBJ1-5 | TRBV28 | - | TGTGCCAGCAACCCGCGTGGGGCGGAAAATCAGCCCCAGCATTTT | CASNPRGAENQPQHF
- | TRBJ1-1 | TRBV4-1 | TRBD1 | TGCGCCAGCAGCCAAGTTAGGGGGCTTGAGTACACTGAAGCTTTCTTT | CASSQVRGLEYTEAFF
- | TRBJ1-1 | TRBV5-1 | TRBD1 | TGCGCCAGCAGCCCCGCCGGGACAGGGAACACTGAAGCTTTCTTT | CASSPAGTGNTEAFF
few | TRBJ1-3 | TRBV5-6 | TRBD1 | TGTGCCAGCAGCCTAAGACAGGGAAATTTTGCAGGAAACACCATATATTTT | CASSLRQGNFAGNTIYF
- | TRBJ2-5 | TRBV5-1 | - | TGCGCCAGCAGCTTGGCGGGAGAGGGGGAGACCCAGTACTTC | CASSLAGEGETQYF
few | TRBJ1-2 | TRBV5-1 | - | TGCGCCAGCAGCTTGGGGCTCACCTATGGCTACACCTTC | CASSLGLTYGYTF
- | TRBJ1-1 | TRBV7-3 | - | TGTGCCAGCAGCTTAGGGACACAGAACACTGAAGCTTTCTTT | CASSLGTQNTEAFF
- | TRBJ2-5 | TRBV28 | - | TGTGCCAGCAGTCTACCCGGGCGGGTCCAGGACTTC | CASSLPGRVQDF
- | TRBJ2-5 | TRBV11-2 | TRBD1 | TGTGCCAGCAGCTTTGGACAGGGGAGGTTGGAGACCCAGTACTTC | CASSFGQGRLETQYF
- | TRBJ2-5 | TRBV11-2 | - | TGTGCCAGCAGCTTAGGGCCCACTAGTCAAGAGACCCAGTACTTC | CASSLGPTSQETQYF
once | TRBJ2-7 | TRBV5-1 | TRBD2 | TGCGCCAGCAGCTTGGGGACTAGCGGCACCTACGAGCAGTACTTC | CASSLGTSGTYEQYF
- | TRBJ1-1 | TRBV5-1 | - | TGCGCCAGCAGCTCGACATCCGTCAGGGCTGAAGCTTTCTTT | CASSSTSVRAEAFF
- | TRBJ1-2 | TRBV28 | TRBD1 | TGTGCCAGCAGTGACAGGGACTATGGCTACACCTTC | CASSDRDYGYTF
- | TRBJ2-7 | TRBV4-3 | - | TGCGCCAGCAGCCAAGGAGAGTCTGGGGCCCTCTACGAGCAGTACTTC | CASSQGESGALYEQYF
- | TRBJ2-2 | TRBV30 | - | TGTGCCTGGATGGCCAGGGTCGCCGGGGAGCTGTTTTTT | CAWMARVAGELFF
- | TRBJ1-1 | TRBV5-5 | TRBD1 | TGTGCCAGCAGCCCCAGGACAGGGACGTCTGAAGCTTTCTTT | CASSPRTGTSEAFF
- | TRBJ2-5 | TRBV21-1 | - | TGTGCCAGGCCTAGCGGGAGTCCCAAGGGGGAGACCCAGTACTTC | CARPSGSPKGETQYF
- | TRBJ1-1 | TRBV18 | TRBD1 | TGTGCCAGCTCACCAAGGACAGGGTCCACTGAAGCTTTCTTT | CASSPRTGSTEAFF
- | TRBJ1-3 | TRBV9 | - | TGTGCCAGCAGCGTAGATCTTGGAAACACCATATATTTT | CASSVDLGNTIYF
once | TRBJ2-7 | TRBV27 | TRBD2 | TGTGCCAGCAGTTCACCGGGACTAAAGGGGTACGAGCAGTACTTC | CASSSPGLKGYEQYF
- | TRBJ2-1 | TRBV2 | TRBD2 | TGTGCCAGCAGTGATGCGGGGGTCTACAATGAGCAGTTCTTC | CASSDAGVYNEQFF
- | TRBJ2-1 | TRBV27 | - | TGTGCCAGCAATCAGGGGTTAAGCTCCTACAATGAGCAGTTCTTC | CASNQGLSSYNEQFF
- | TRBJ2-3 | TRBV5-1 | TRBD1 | TGCGCCAGCAGCCTCCGGGACAGGGATACGCAGTATTTT | CASSLRDRDTQYF
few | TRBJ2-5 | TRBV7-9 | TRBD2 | TGTGCCAGCACCTTATTAGGGCTAGCGGGAGTCGTGGAGACCCAGTACTTC | CASTLLGLAGVVETQYF
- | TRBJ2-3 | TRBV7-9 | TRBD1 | TGTGCCAGCAGCTCCAGGACAGGGGGCACAGATACGCAGTATTTT | CASSSRTGGTDTQYF
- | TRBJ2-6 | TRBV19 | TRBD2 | TGTGCCAGTAGCCGACTAGCGGGGGATTTCTCTGGGGCCAACGTCCTGACTTTC | CASSRLAGDFSGANVLTF
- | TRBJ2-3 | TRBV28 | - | TGTGCCAGCAGCCGAAATGACTACACAGATACGCAGTATTTT | CASSRNDYTDTQYF
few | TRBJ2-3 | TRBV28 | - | TGTGCCAGTATGGTCCGGTTACTTGGTACGCAGTATTTT | CASMVRLLGTQYF
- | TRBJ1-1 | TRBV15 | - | TGTGCCACCAGCCCGCGACAGCTCATGAACACTGAAGCTTTCTTT | CATSPRQLMNTEAFF
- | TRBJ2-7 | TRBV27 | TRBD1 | TGTGCCAGTCTCCAACGGGACAGGGGGTTCGAGCAGTACTTC | CASLQRDRGFEQYF
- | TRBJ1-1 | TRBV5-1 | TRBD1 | TGCGCCAGCAGCTGGGGACAGACGAACACTGAAGCTTTCTTT | CASSWGQTNTEAFF
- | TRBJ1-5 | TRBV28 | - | TGTGCCAGCAGGAAACAGGGTTCTGGCAATCAGCCCCAGCATTTT | CASRKQGSGNQPQHF
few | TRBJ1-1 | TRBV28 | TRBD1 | TGTGCCAGCAGTTTCGACCTGGACAGGGGGACACTTGAAGCTTTCTTT | CASSFDLDRGTLEAFF
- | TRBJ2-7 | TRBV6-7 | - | TGTGCCAGCAGTTACCCGAGACAAACAGGCCCCTACGAGCAGTACTTC | CASSYPRQTGPYEQYF
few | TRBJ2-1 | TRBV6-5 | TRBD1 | TGTGCCAGCAGGGACGGGACAGTCGATGAGCAGTTCTTC | CASRDGTVDEQFF
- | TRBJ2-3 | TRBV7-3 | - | TGTGCCAGCAGCCCCGGGACTCGCACAGATACGCAGTATTTT | CASSPGTRTDTQYF
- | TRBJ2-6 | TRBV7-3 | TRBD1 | TGTGCCAGCAGCTTAGGGACAGGGCACTCTGGGGCCAACGTCCTGACTTTC | CASSLGTGHSGANVLTF
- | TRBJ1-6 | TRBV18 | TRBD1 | TGTGCCAGCTCACCGTTGACAGGGGGTTCACCCCTCCACTTT | CASSPLTGGSPLHF
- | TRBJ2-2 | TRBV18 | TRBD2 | TGTGCCAGCTCTACGACTAGCGGGGGGATCACCGGGGAGCTGTTTTTT | CASSTTSGGITGELFF
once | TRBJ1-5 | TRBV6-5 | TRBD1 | TGTGCCAGCAGTTTAGACAGGGATCAGCCCCAGCATTTT | CASSLDRDQPQHF
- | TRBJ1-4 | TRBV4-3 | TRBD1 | TGCGCCAGCAGCCAAACCCCAGGTGGGACAGATGAAAAACTGTTTTTT | CASSQTPGGTDEKLFF
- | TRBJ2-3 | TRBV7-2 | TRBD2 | TGTGCCAGCAGCTTGCGACTAGCGGGAGGGAGAGATACGCAGTATTTT | CASSLRLAGGRDTQYF
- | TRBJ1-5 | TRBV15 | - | TGTGCCACCAGCCTTGAGAGGAATCAGCCCCAGCATTTT | CATSLERNQPQHF
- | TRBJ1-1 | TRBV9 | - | TGTGCCAGCAGCGTATCAGGGGAGAACACTGAAGCTTTCTTT | CASSVSGENTEAFF
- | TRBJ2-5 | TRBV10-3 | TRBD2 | TGTGCCATCAGTGGGGGACTAGCGGGAGAAGAGACCCAGTACTTC | CAISGGLAGEETQYF
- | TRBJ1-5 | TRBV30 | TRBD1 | TGTGCCTGGAGTGGACAGGGGGCTTGGATGCCCCAGCATTTT | CAWSGQGAWMPQHF
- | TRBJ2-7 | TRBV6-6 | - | TGTGCCAGCAGTAGAGGTTCTTTAAGCTCCTACGAGCAGTACTTC | CASSRGSLSSYEQYF
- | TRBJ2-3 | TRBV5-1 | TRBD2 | TGCGCCAGCAGCTTGTCCGGGAGCGGGGCAGATACGCAGTATTTT | CASSLSGSGADTQYF
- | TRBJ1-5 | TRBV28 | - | TGTGCCAGCAGCCGAAAAGCGGAGCAGCCCCAGCATTTT | CASSRKAEQPQHF
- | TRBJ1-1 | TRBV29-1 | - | TGCAGCGCCCGACCAGGGATGAACACTGAAGCTTTCTTT | CSARPGMNTEAFF
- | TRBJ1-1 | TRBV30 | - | TGTGCCTGGGAGCTGGCAGGGAACACTGAAGCTTTCTTT | CAWELAGNTEAFF
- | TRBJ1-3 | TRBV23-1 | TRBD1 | TGCGCCAGCACCAAGGACAGGGGGCGGACTTTAGGAAACACCATATATTTT | CASTKDRGRTLGNTIYF
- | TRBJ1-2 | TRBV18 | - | TGTGCCAGCTCACCACTCGAGGTCAGGGATTATGGCTACACCTTC | CASSPLEVRDYGYTF